The source of this T cell receptor beta chain is a study of T cell responses to AZD1222 COVID-19 vaccine. Some clones are missing from TCRdb's copy, which holds only in-frame ones; the method was immunoSEQ multiplex PCR. The sample holds 150,000 to 200,000 clones; about 90% are singletons and the top ten take 4% to 4.5%. A note on this clone: What it recognizes is unknown.

General study results and limits: Baseline antibody screening turned up just six or seven seropositive AZD1222 recipients. After the peak T cell response, and only then, were repertoires sampled. The study found Spike-specific TCR breadth and depth rose after two AZD1222 doses.

Trimming took off 3 bases at V and 4 bases at J, with 10 bases between the two ends. Germline V gene data show CDR1 as PRHDT and CDR2 as FYEKMQ (reference sequence). The CDR3 length is 14 residues. The receptor was derived from an adult who received the MenACWY meningococcal vaccine as a control. The gene calls are TRBV13 and TRBJ1-5, with D possibly matching TRBD1 (6 bases). The sample was peripheral blood, taken 28 days after the second dose of the MenACWY control vaccine. The CDR3: CASSFRGLNQPQHF. The CDR3 bases are TGTGCCAGCAGCTTCAGGGGACTAAATCAGCCCCAGCATTTT. The entire variable domain, with the rest obtained from reference TRBV13 and TRBJ1-5, is as follows: AAGVIQSPRHLIKEKRETATLKCYPIPRHDTVYWYQQGPGQDPQFLISFYEKMQSDKGSIPDRFSAQQFSDYHSELNMSSLELGDSALYFCASSFRGLNQPQHFGDGTRLSIL.